This TCR beta chain was found in a study of response to subunit inactivated influenza vaccine. This clonotype showed up just a few times. Its antigen is still unknown. From germline, CDR1 is SGHRS and CDR2 YFSETQ. This CDR3 is 20 amino acids long. V was clipped by 3 bases and J by 3 bases, with 27 bases between them. TCRdb reprocessed the RT-PCR reads with MiXCR, giving one entry per CDR3 protein. The sample lists around 540,000 distinct CDR3 sequences, 12% occurring once. Study-level results: There was a suggestion from the authors that each seasonal influenza vaccination recruits few new T cells.

This material consisted of PBMCs from blood, taken on the day of vaccination. The source is a man aged 50-60 years who received an inactivated influenza vaccine. The chain links TRBV5-1 to TRBJ2-2; D is perhaps TRBD1 or TRBD2 (6 bases each). The CDR3 loop is CASSWGTGGAVSIYTGELFF. In DNA form, the CDR3 reads TGCGCCAGCAGCTGGGGTACCGGGGGCGCGGTCTCTATTTACACCGGGGAGCTGTTTTTT.